This T cell receptor (beta chain) is from a study of blood T cell repertoires in COVID-19. Study overall: Sources were T cells, B-cell-depleted T cells, or PBMCs; the material itself was cDNA or gDNA.

Sequenced by immunoSEQ multiplex PCR; TCRdb stores in-frame clones only, minus some. The sample shows 360,000 or so clones, over 80% of them seen only once. Donors in Cohort 3 who had recovered were those with two negative PCRs, healthcare professional clearance, or resolution of their symptoms. Trimming pared 0 bases from V and 8 bases from J, leaving 13 bases between. The CDR3 totals 15 residues. The V gene's germline CDR1 is MNHEY and CDR2 SVGAGI. J is TRBJ1-4 and V is TRBV6-5; tentative D call: TRBD1 (5 bases). This receptor was taken from a woman aged 45-60 years who had recovered from COVID-19. Material for sequencing was PBMCs or T cells enriched from blood (not recorded which). For the CDR3, the DNA is TGTGCCAGCAGTTACTCGCCCGGGGGATGGGAAAAACTGTTTTTT. Amino acids: CASSYSPGGWEKLFF.